This section outlines one TCR beta chain sequence together with its context. What it binds is unknown. The data were produced by immunoSEQ multiplex PCR, yet TCRdb's version contains in-frame clones alone and is incomplete. The data contain some 35,000 clones, about nine tenths of them singletons. This entry is derived from a study of OX40 agonist ivuxolimab in advanced cancers. Study-level findings and limits: Still undetermined is the antigen specificity of the expanded peripheral T cells.

CDR3 length: 13 amino acids. CDR1 and CDR2 (germline): SEHNR, FQNEAQ (reference sequence). The V end was cut by 0 bases, the J end by 2 bases, with 4 bases between. The sequence came from an adult with an advanced solid tumor such as melanoma, head and neck, liver or kidney cancer. The V and J genes are TRBV7-9 and TRBJ1-2; no definite D call. The sequences come from CD4+ or CD8+ T cells sorted from blood, collected in a trial of the OX40 agonist ivuxolimab. The CDR3, as DNA: TGTGCCAGCAGCTTAGCAGGGAACTATGGCTACACCTTC. It yields the protein CASSLAGNYGYTF.